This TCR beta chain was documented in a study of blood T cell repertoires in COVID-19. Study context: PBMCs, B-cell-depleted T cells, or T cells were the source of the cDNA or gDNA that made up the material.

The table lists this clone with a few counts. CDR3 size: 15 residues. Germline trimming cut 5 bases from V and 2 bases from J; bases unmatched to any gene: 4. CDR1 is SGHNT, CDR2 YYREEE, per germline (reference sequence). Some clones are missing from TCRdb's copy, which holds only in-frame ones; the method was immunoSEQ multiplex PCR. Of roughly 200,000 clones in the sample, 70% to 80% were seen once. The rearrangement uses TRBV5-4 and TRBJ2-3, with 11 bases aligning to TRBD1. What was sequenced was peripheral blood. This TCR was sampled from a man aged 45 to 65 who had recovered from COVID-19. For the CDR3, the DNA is TGTGCCAGCAGACGGGACAGGGGGATCACAGATACGCAGTATTTT. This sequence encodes CASRRDRGITDTQYF.